A selection of T cell receptor beta chains follows, all from one sample in a study of human T cells and chemical hapten exposure. In TCRdb, the reads were re-called with MiXCR into one record per CDR3 protein. The sample shows more than 100,000 distinct CDR3 sequences, approximately 9.3% of them seen only once. Sequencing was done on a sample of whole blood. The origin of the receptors is a human donor in good health. Some clones in this sample may be carry-over from other donors' samples. The conserved cysteine and the conserved F or W are not part of the CDR3 here. Each record gives: CDR3 length, V gene, CDR3 protein.

15,TRBV11-3,ASSLGLTSGSRDEQF
12,TRBV5-1,ASSPTGVNTEAF
13,TRBV4-1,ASSHTGTANTEAF
11,TRBV9,ASSGRGGGTQY
8,TRBV5-6,PGRNNEQF
10,TRBV12-3/TRBV12-4,ASSGGTDTQY
16,TRBV12-3/TRBV12-4,ASSLKLAGGISYNEQF
14,TRBV12-3/TRBV12-4,ASSTGQGAYSYEQY
13,TRBV19,ASSTSGTGGTEAF
13,TRBV6-1,ASSEASGSSYEQY
13,TRBV6-2/TRBV6-3,ASSYYRDRGDIQY
10,TRBV18,ASSPDRDGYT
11,TRBV12-3/TRBV12-4,ASQGGLQETQY
15,TRBV12-5,ASGLKQGLNSNQPQH
13,TRBV12-3/TRBV12-4,ASSLGLAGSNEQF
14,TRBV27,ASSLSGQGLYNEQF
13,TRBV5-5,ASSLGPSVQETQY
13,TRBV25-1,ASSGGQGDNQPQH
14,TRBV12-3/TRBV12-4,ASSPPRGESSYEQY
14,TRBV10-1,ASSERLGDGTGELF
12,TRBV11-1,ASRRDTRPNEQF
14,TRBV7-2,ASSLEWGNFPYEQY
14,TRBV18,ASSPLAQEGVYGYT
15,TRBV6-5,ASTDRVIISGANVLT
12,TRBV4-1,ASSQRAGAYEQY
14,TRBV4-1,ASSQSAGISGNTIY
13,TRBV10-3,AISAGLPGSYEQY
16,TRBV4-2,ASSQEVYRDLRENEQF
13,TRBV19,ASSPGQGRAGELF